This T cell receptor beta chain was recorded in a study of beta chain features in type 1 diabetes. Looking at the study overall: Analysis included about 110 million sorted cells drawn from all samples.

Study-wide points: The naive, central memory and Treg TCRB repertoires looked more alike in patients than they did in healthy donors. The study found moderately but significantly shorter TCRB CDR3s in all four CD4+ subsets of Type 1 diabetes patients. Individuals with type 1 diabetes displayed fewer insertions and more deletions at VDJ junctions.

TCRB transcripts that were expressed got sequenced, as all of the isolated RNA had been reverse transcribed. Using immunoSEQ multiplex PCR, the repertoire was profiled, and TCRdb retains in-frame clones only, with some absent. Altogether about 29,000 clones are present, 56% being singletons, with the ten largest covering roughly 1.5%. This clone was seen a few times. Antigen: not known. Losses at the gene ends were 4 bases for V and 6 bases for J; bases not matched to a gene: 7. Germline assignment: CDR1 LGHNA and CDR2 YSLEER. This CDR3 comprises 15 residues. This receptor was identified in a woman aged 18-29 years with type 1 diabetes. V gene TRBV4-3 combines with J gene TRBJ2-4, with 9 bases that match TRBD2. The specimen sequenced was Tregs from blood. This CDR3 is CASSLVAGEGNIQYF. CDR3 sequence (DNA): TGCGCCAGCAGCCTAGTAGCGGGAGAGGGAAACATTCAGTACTTC.